This T cell receptor beta chain was profiled in a study of cytomegalovirus exposure and HLA in healthy donors. About the research overall: Among the approximately 420 donors who were genotyped, roughly 85% fell in the genetic ancestry cluster that is associated with self-reported Caucasian donors.

Comment on this clone: No antigen is known for it.

PCR involved 60 Vbeta and 13 Jbeta primers. Using immunoSEQ multiplex PCR, the repertoire was profiled, and TCRdb retains in-frame clones only, with some absent. The sample shows some 150,000 clones, 75% to 90% of them seen only once. Whole-study results and caveats: Common viral pathogens seemed to be connected with several of the most significant clusters, according to a later analysis.

The specimen sequenced was PBMCs. The TCR was taken from a woman in her twenties or thirties in good health and CMV-seronegative.

This CDR3 reads CASCRDSSYEQYF. The CDR3 nucleotides read TGTGCCAGCTGCCGGGACAGTTCCTACGAGCAGTACTTC. The gene calls are TRBV6-1 and TRBJ2-7; 7 bases align to TRBD1. The germline gives CDR1 MNHNS, CDR2 SASEGT. The CDR3 spans 13 residues. The ends lost 8 bases at V and 1 base at J; junction bases unmatched: 5.